The T cell receptor beta chain under discussion was sequenced for a study of blood T cells in healthy people across ages. Study-level findings and limits: Aged donors had fewer naive CD4+ cells and lower diversity than long-lived donors.

Each sample gave at least 6.5 million isolated PBMCs. The authors ran a second PCR of about 6 to 11 cycles using a sample-barcoded 5' primer and a J-beta primer mix. TCRdb re-analysed the 5' RACE reads in MiXCR, keeping a single row per CDR3 protein. The sample has more than 650,000 distinct CDR3 sequences; 50% to 65% are singletons. The V gene end was trimmed by 1 base and the J gene end by 3 bases; junction bases not matched to a gene: 5. Germline V CDR1 and CDR2: LNHNV, YYDKDF (reference sequence). This CDR3 comprises 15 residues. As regards this clonotype: Antigen unknown.

The rearrangement joins TRBV15 to TRBJ2-7; 8 nucleotides match TRBD2. The origin of this receptor is a man older than 75 in good health. Sequencing was done on a sample of blood. The CDR3 is CATSRGDSGNYEQYF. DNA for the CDR3: TGTGCCACCAGCAGAGGTGATAGCGGGAACTACGAGCAGTACTTC.